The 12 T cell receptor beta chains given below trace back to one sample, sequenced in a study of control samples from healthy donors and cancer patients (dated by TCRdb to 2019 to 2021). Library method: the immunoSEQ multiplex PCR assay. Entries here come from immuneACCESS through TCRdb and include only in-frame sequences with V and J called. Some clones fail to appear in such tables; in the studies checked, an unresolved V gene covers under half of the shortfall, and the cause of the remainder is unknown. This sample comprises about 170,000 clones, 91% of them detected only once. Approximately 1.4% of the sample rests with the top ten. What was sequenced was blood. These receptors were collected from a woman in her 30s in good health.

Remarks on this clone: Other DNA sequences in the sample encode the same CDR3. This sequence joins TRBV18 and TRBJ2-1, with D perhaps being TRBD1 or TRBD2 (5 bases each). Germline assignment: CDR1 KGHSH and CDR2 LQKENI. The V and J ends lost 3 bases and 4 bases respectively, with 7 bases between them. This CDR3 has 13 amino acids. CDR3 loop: CASSPGRYNEQFF. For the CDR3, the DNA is TGTGCCAGCTCACCGGGACGGTACAATGAGCAGTTCTTC.

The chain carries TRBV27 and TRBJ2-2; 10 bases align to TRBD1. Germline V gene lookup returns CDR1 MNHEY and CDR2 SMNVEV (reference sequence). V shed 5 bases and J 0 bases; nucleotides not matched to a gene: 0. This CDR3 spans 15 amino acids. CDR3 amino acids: CASSGQGANTGELFF. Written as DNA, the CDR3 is TGTGCCAGCAGTGGACAGGGGGCGAACACCGGGGAGCTGTTTTTT.

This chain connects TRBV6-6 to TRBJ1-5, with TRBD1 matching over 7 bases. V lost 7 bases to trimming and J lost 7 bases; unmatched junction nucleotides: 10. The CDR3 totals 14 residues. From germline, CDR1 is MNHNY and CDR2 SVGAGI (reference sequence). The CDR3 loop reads CASTSTGEWQPQHF. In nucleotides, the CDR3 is TGTGCCAGCACTAGCACAGGGGAATGGCAGCCCCAGCATTTT.

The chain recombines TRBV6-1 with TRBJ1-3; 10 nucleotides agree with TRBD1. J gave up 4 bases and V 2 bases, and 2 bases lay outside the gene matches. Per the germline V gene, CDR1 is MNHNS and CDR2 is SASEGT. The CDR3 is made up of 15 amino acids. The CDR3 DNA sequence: TGTGCCAGCAGTGAACGGACAGGGGGGGGAAACACCATATATTTT. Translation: CASSERTGGGNTIYF.

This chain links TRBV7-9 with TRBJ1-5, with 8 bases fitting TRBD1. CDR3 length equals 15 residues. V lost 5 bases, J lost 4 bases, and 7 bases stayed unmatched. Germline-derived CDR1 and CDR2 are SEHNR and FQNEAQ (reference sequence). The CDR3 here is CASSIGQGGNQPQHF. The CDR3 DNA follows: TGTGCCAGCAGCATAGGACAGGGAGGGAATCAGCCCCAGCATTTT.

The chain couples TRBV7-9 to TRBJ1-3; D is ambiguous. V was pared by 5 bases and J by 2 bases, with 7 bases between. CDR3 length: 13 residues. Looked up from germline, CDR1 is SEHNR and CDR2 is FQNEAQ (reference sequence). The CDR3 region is CASSPQPGNTIYF. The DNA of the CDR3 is TGTGCCAGCAGCCCACAGCCTGGAAACACCATATATTTT.

CDR3 loop: CASTGATNEKLFF. Here the CDR3 DNA reads TGTGCCAGTACAGGGGCAACTAATGAAAAACTGTTTTTT. The genes are TRBV19 and TRBJ1-4; a weak D match, TRBD1 (6 bases). Germline V gives CDR1 LNHDA, CDR2 SQIVND (reference sequence). V lost 7 bases and J 0 bases, leaving 6 bases between the germline ends. The CDR3 is 13 amino acids.

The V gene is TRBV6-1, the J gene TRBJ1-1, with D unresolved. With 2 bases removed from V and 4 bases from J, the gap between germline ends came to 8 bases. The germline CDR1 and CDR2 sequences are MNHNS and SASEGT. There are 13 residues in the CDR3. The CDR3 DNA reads TGTGCCAGCAGTGAAACGGAATCCACTGAAGCTTTCTTT. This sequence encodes CASSETESTEAFF.

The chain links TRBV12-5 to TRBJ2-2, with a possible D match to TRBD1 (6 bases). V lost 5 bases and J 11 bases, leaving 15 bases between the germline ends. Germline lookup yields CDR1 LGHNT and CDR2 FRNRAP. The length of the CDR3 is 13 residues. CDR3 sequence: CASGTDRYGELFF. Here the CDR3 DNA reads TGTGCTAGTGGTACCGACAGGTATGGAGAGCTGTTTTTT. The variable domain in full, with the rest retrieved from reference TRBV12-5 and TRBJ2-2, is DARVTQTPRHKVTEMGQEVTMRCQPILGHNTVFWYRQTMMQGLELLAYFRNRAPLDDSGMPKDRFSAEMPDATLATLKIQPSEPRDSAVYFCASGTDRYGELFFGEGSRLTVL.

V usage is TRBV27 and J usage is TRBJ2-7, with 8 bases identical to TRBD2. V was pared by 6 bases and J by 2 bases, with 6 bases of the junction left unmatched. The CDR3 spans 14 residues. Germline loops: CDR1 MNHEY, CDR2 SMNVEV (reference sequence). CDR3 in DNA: TGTGCCAGCAGCAAATGGACTAGCCCCTACGAGCAGTACTTC. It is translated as CASSKWTSPYEQYF.

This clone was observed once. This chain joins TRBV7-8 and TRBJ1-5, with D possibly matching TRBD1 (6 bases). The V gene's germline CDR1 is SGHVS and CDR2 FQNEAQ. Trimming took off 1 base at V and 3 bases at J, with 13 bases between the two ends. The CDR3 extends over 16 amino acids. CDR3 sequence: CASSLGGRGFNQPQHF. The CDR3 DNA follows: TGTGCCAGCAGCTTAGGGGGCAGGGGATTCAATCAGCCCCAGCATTTT.

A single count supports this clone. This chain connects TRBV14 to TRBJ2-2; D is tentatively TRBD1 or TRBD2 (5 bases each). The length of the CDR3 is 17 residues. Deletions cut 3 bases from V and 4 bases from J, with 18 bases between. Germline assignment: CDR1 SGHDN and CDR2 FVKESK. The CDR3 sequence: CASSQSFTGTLTGELFF. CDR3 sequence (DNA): TGTGCCAGCAGCCAGAGTTTTACCGGGACCCTCACCGGGGAGCTGTTTTTT.